This is a list of T cell receptor beta chains from one sample in a study of cytomegalovirus exposure and HLA in healthy donors. The protocol was immunoSEQ multiplex PCR, while the TCRdb copy is restricted to in-frame clones and leaves out a portion. The data contain about 90,000 clones, over 55% of them singletons. Input material: PBMCs. Receptor source: a woman between 50 and 59 years old in good health and CMV-seropositive. The CDR3 runs from the conserved cysteine through the conserved F or W. A D gene is named only where the DNA matches it firmly. Clone size is given for some rows only: seen once, a few or many times, or a class if the clone is expanded.

-,TRBD1,TRBJ2-1,TRBV6-5,TGTGCCAGCAGGCCCATCGGACAGGGCGATGAGCAGTTCTTC,CASRPIGQGDEQFF
few,-,TRBJ2-1,TRBV2,TGTGCCAGCTGCGCTGAGGCCGGGACTCCGAACTACAATGAGCAGTTCTTC,CASCAEAGTPNYNEQFF
-,TRBD2,TRBJ2-1,TRBV5-1,TGCGCCAGCAGAGTAGCGGGGGACCAATTTTGGCAGTTCTTC,CASRVAGDQFWQFF
once,TRBD2,TRBJ2-1,TRBV27,TGTGCCAGCATAAAGGCGGGGGGGCTCCCCAATGAGCAGTTCTTC,CASIKAGGLPNEQFF
-,-,TRBJ2-5,TRBV7-3,TGTGCCAGCAGCCTCCACGAGCGGGAGACCCAGTACTTC,CASSLHERETQYF
-,-,TRBJ2-7,TRBV7-9,TGTGCCAGCAGCGTGCAAACGGAGGTGGGGGAGCAGTACTTC,CASSVQTEVGEQYF
-,TRBD2,TRBJ2-3,TRBV29-1,TGCAGCGTTGCGCTAGCGGGGGGCACAGATACGCAGTATTTT,CSVALAGGTDTQYF
once,-,TRBJ2-7,TRBV30,TGTGCCTGGAGTGTATTTGCAGGAATTGCCAACGAGCAGTACTTC,CAWSVFAGIANEQYF
-,-,TRBJ1-3,TRBV11-3,TGTGCCAGCAGCCCAACGGGACTAACGAGCTCTGGAAACACCATATATTTT,CASSPTGLTSSGNTIYF
-,-,TRBJ1-1,TRBV6-5,TGTGCCAGCAGTTTTACCCGGTACACTGAAGCTTTCTTT,CASSFTRYTEAFF
once,TRBD1,TRBJ1-1,TRBV30,TGTGCCTGGAGTGTCGAACTCCTACAGGGGCGGAACACTGAAGCTTTCTTT,CAWSVELLQGRNTEAFF
-,TRBD2,TRBJ2-5,TRBV7-9,TGTGCCAGCAGTACTAGCGGGGCACAAGAGACCCAGTACTTC,CASSTSGAQETQYF
-,TRBD2,TRBJ2-7,TRBV7-9,TGTGCCAGCAGCCCCAGTTATAGCGGGGCTTACGAGCAGTACTTC,CASSPSYSGAYEQYF
-,TRBD1,TRBJ2-7,TRBV30,TGTGCCTGGCAAAGGGGACAGGGAAATACCTACGAGCAGTACTTC,CAWQRGQGNTYEQYF
-,-,TRBJ1-5,TRBV7-2,TGTGCCAGCAGCCCAGGGGAAAATCAGCCCCAGCATTTT,CASSPGENQPQHF
few,-,TRBJ1-2,TRBV6-5,TGTGCCAGCAGTTACACGTCCGGGACACTTAACTATGGCTACACCTTC,CASSYTSGTLNYGYTF
-,-,TRBJ1-2,TRBV28,TGTGCCAGCACCCCCCAGAGGAACTATGGCTACACCTTC,CASTPQRNYGYTF
-,-,TRBJ2-7,TRBV7-8,TGTGCCAGCAGCTTAGGACTAGTCACCTACGAGCAGTACTTC,CASSLGLVTYEQYF
-,TRBD2,TRBJ2-7,TRBV6-1,TGTGCCAGCAGTGAAGCGCCTAGCGGGGGGTCCGAGCAGTACTTC,CASSEAPSGGSEQYF
few,TRBD1,TRBJ2-5,TRBV18,TGTGCCAGCTCACTGTTAGCCGGGACAGGGGTTATGGAGACCCAGTACTTC,CASSLLAGTGVMETQYF
-,-,TRBJ2-3,TRBV4-2,TGTGCCAGCAGCCAAGAAGTAGCGGATTCTACGCAGTATTTT,CASSQEVADSTQYF
-,-,TRBJ2-7,TRBV6-5,TGTGCCGCCGCCAGGGGCGGTGAGTACGAGCAGTACTTC,CAAARGGEYEQYF
-,TRBD2,TRBJ2-7,TRBV29-1,TGCAGCGTTAGACTAGCGGGCTACGAGCAGTACTTC,CSVRLAGYEQYF
few,-,TRBJ2-7,TRBV4-1,TGCGCCAGCAGCCAATCACATCAACCGACCTACGAGCAGTACTTC,CASSQSHQPTYEQYF
-,-,TRBJ1-1,TRBV28,TGTGCCAGCAGTTTACAGGGCTGGAACACTGAAGCTTTCTTT,CASSLQGWNTEAFF
-,-,TRBJ1-1,TRBV5-1,TGCGCCAGCAGCTGGGAGGGGGTAACAGGGACTGAAGCTTTCTTT,CASSWEGVTGTEAFF
-,TRBD1,TRBJ1-1,TRBV28,TGTGCCAGCAGGGGAGACAGGGAACTGACTGAAGCTTTCTTT,CASRGDRELTEAFF
few,-,TRBJ2-2,TRBV9,TGTGCCAGCAGCGCCCCACAGGGGAACACCGGGGAGCTGTTTTTT,CASSAPQGNTGELFF
-,TRBD2,TRBJ2-5,TRBV5-4,TGTGCCAGCAGCTTTCCGGGACTAGCGGCTCTAGAGACCCAGTACTTC,CASSFPGLAALETQYF
-,-,TRBJ1-3,TRBV6-1,TGTGCCATCAGGAGGCCTGGAAACACCATATATTTT,CAIRRPGNTIYF
-,TRBD1,TRBJ1-1,TRBV5-1,TGCGCCAGCAGCATTACGGGACAGGGGAGCACTGAAGCTTTCTTT,CASSITGQGSTEAFF
-,-,TRBJ2-7,TRBV4-2,TGTGCCAGCAGCCAAGAGAGTATAGCGGCAACGGGCGAGCAGTACTTC,CASSQESIAATGEQYF
-,-,TRBJ1-2,TRBV2,TGTGCCAGCAAGGCAGACACTAACTATGGCTACACCTTC,CASKADTNYGYTF
-,-,TRBJ1-1,TRBV25-1,TGTGCCAGCATCCCCTCCGGGGGGGCTGAAGCTTTCTTT,CASIPSGGAEAFF
few,-,TRBJ1-1,TRBV27,TGTGCCAGCAACGAACAGGCCGCGAACACTGAAGCTTTCTTT,CASNEQAANTEAFF
-,-,TRBJ2-2,TRBV7-7,TGTGCCAGCAGTCCGGAGGAGGGTTGGACCGGGGAGCTGTTTTTT,CASSPEEGWTGELFF
few,-,TRBJ1-1,TRBV6-1,TGTGCCAGCATTAGGGAGGGATTGTTCACTGAAGCTTTCTTT,CASIREGLFTEAFF
once,TRBD1,TRBJ2-5,TRBV7-2,TGTGCCAGCAGCATTGGGACAGGGGGCACAGAGACCCAGTACTTC,CASSIGTGGTETQYF
-,-,TRBJ1-1,TRBV18,TGTGCCAGCTCACCACCGGCAGGGAACACTGAAGCTTTCTTT,CASSPPAGNTEAFF
-,-,TRBJ1-2,TRBV28,TGTGCCAGCAGCCTGAGACAGGCCTATTTGGTGGGCTACACCTTC,CASSLRQAYLVGYTF
-,-,TRBJ1-5,TRBV5-1,TGCGCCAGCAGCCCATCTGGGGGGGCACAGCCCCAGCATTTT,CASSPSGGAQPQHF